This T cell receptor beta chain was recorded in a study of response to subunit inactivated influenza vaccine. Study results and caveats: The authors proposed limited new T cell recruitment per seasonal influenza vaccination.

One entry per CDR3 protein, called by TCRdb with MiXCR from the RT-PCR reads. This sample has 200,000 to 300,000 distinct CDR3 sequences; 12% occur once, and the top ten carry approximately 7.8%. The CDR3 is 14 residues long. CDR1 and CDR2 (germline): KGHDR, SFDVKD. On this clonotype itself: As yet, its antigen is unknown. One junction end disagrees with the germline gene, perhaps due to a read error.

V is TRBV24-1 and J is TRBJ1-1; 9 nucleotides agree with TRBD1. The sequence came from a man aged 50 to 59 who received an inactivated influenza vaccine. Here the sequenced sample was non-naive T cells sorted from PBMCs, taken approximately 15 days before vaccination. Written as DNA, the CDR3 is TGTGCCACCAGTAATGGACAGGGGAACGCTGAAGCTTTCTTT. Translation: CATSNGQGNAEAFF.